What follows are 29 T cell receptor beta chains derived from one specimen sequenced in a study of blood T cell repertoires in COVID-19. Assay used: immunoSEQ multiplex PCR; TCRdb lists only in-frame clones, some missing. The top ten hold 7.3% of the sample, which has about 26,000 clones, roughly 66% seen once. The sample taken for sequencing was peripheral blood. The receptors derive from a man aged 60-69 years with active or convalescent COVID-19.

The chain combines TRBV2 with TRBJ1-1; no clear D gene. Germline V gives CDR1 SNHLY, CDR2 FYNNEI. The CDR3 is made up of 16 amino acids. V was pared by 2 bases and J by 6 bases, with 19 bases between. The CDR3 DNA sequence: TGTGCCAGCAGTGAATCTGTGGTCTTCGCGGCGTCTGAAGCTTTCTTT. Translated, it gives CASSESVVFAASEAFF.

The chain couples TRBV5-1 to TRBJ2-7; 10 nucleotides line up with TRBD1. Per germline, CDR1 SGHRS and CDR2 YFSETQ. Trimming cost V 0 bases and J 2 bases; bases outside gene matches: 2. The CDR3 has 15 amino acids. CDR3 DNA: TGCGCCAGCAGCTTGGATGGGACAGGGGCCTACGAGCAGTACTTC. This gives the protein CASSLDGTGAYEQYF.

This chain connects TRBV2 to TRBJ2-4; 12 bases match TRBD2. CDR1 and CDR2 (germline): SNHLY, FYNNEI. The CDR3 is 19 amino acids. After removal of 4 bases from V and 0 bases from J, the junction contained 10 bases not matched to a gene. The CDR3 region has the DNA TGTGCCAGCAGTGTGAGGACTAGCGGGACGGGGTTAGCCAAAAACATTCAGTACTTC. The encoded protein is CASSVRTSGTGLAKNIQYF.

This chain connects TRBV11-2 to TRBJ1-2; 9 bases line up with TRBD1. Germline loops: CDR1 SGHAT, CDR2 FQNNGV. The CDR3 loop spans 15 amino acids. Losses at the gene ends were 3 bases for V and 4 bases for J; bases not matched to a gene: 6. The CDR3 coding sequence is TGTGCCAGCAGCTTGGGACCGACAGGGGGCTATGGCTACACCTTC. Its protein product is CASSLGPTGGYGYTF.

The V call is TRBV5-1, the J call TRBJ1-6; 9 bases agree with TRBD1. The CDR3 spans 15 residues. Unmatched junction bases numbered 8, after V lost 3 bases and J lost 10 bases. The V gene's germline CDR1 is SGHRS and CDR2 YFSETQ. CDR3 region: CASSWTGARESPLHF. CDR3 nucleotides: TGCGCCAGCAGCTGGACAGGGGCTCGGGAATCACCCCTCCACTTT.

Sample share makes this clone medium-sized. The rearrangement uses TRBV30 and TRBJ2-1, with 10 bases fitting TRBD2. There are 17 residues in the CDR3. Looked up from germline, CDR1 is GTSNPN and CDR2 is SVGIG (reference sequence). The V and J ends lost 3 bases and 3 bases, in that order; junction bases with no gene match: 11. CDR3 DNA sequence: TGTGCCTGGAGCGGAATGAGCGGGAGGGCCCTCTACAATGAGCAGTTCTTC. Translation: CAWSGMSGRALYNEQFF.

The chain uses TRBV5-1 and TRBJ2-7; unclear D gene. This CDR3 contains 13 residues. V was pared by 1 base and J by 0 bases, with 5 bases between. CDR1 and CDR2 (germline): SGHRS, YFSETQ. This CDR3 is CASSLQNSYEQYF. The CDR3 DNA follows: TGCGCCAGCAGCTTGCAAAACTCCTACGAGCAGTACTTC. Full variable domain (rest looked up from reference TRBV5-1 and TRBJ2-7): KAGVTQTPRYLIKTRGQQVTLSCSPISGHRSVSWYQQTPGQGLQFLFEYFSETQRNKGNFPGRFSGRQFSNSRSEMNVSTLELGDSALYLCASSLQNSYEQYFGPGTRLTVT.

This clone was counted between two and nine times. The CDR3 nucleotides read TGCGCCAGCAGTGAATACTCTAGCACAGATACGCAGTATTTT. This sequence encodes CASSEYSSTDTQYF. This chain joins TRBV10-1 and TRBJ2-3; D call uncertain. Germline values: CDR1 WNHNN, CDR2 SYGVQD (reference sequence). CDR3 length: 14 residues. V shed 3 bases and J shed 0 bases, with 7 bases lying between them.

The chain's CDR3 is CASSGLAVLQETQYF. The CDR3 region has the DNA TGTGCCAGCAGTGGACTAGCGGTTCTCCAAGAGACCCAGTACTTC. J is TRBJ2-5 and V is TRBV6-4; 9 positions match TRBD2. Germline V CDR1 and CDR2: MRHNA, SNTAGT. The CDR3 runs to 15 residues. With V trimmed by 4 bases and J by 1 base, 4 bases remained unmatched.

This chain uses TRBV12-3 or TRBV12-4 with TRBJ2-7; D gene ambiguous. The CDR3 sequence is 11 residues long. Between the trimmed V and J ends, which lost 4 bases and 7 bases, there was a span of 8 bases. The CDR3 DNA sequence: TGTGCCAGCAGTTCGACGCGGGAGCAGTACTTC. Its protein is CASSSTREQYF.

The chain joins TRBV11-2 to TRBJ2-2; 7 bases are a match to TRBD2. The V and J ends lost 5 bases and 7 bases, in that order; junction bases with no gene match: 10. This CDR3 region has 15 residues. CDR1 is SGHAT, CDR2 FQNNGV, per germline. The CDR3 region has the DNA TGTGCCAGCAGCCAGATGGGGGAGGGCCGCGGGGAGCTGTTTTTT. It codes for CASSQMGEGRGELFF.

This clone showed up just a few times. V and J are TRBV30 and TRBJ2-3, with a possible D match to TRBD1 (5 bases). The V gene's germline CDR1 is GTSNPN and CDR2 SVGIG (reference sequence). The CDR3 contains 14 residues. Deletions cut 7 bases from V and 4 bases from J, with 18 bases between. Here the CDR3 DNA reads TGTGCCTCCAGACGGTTAGAAGGGGCAGATACGCAGTATTTT. Its translation: CASRRLEGADTQYF. The complete variable domain, with remaining parts taken from reference TRBV30 and TRBJ2-3, reads SQTIHQWPATLVQPVGSPLSLECTVEGTSNPNLYWYRQAAGRGLQLLFYSVGIGQISSEVPQNLSASRPQDRQFILSSKKLLLSDSGFYLCASRRLEGADTQYFGPGTRLTVL.

This clone was recorded once. The J gene is TRBJ2-1, the V gene TRBV25-1; D is ambiguous. Trimming removed 1 base from V and 8 bases from J, with 18 bases in between. CDR3 size: 16 residues. Germline V gives CDR1 MGHDK, CDR2 SYGVNS. The CDR3 loop reads CASSELSSITVYEQFF. CDR3 nucleotide sequence: TGTGCCAGCAGTGAATTGTCCTCCATTACGGTGTATGAGCAGTTCTTC.

The J gene is TRBJ2-7, the V gene TRBV9; unclear D gene. Between the trimmed V and J ends, which lost 0 bases and 3 bases, there was a span of 10 bases. CDR1 is SGDLS and CDR2 is YYNGEE in the germline V gene. This CDR3 contains 14 residues. The CDR3 DNA follows: TGTGCCAGCAGCGTAGTCGACGGAGACTACGAGCAGTACTTC. Its protein product is CASSVVDGDYEQYF.

The sample holds a few counts of this clone. The rearrangement links TRBV6-6 to TRBJ1-5; 10 nucleotides agree with TRBD1. CDR1 is MNHNY, CDR2 SVGAGI, per germline (reference sequence). V shed 5 bases, J shed 2 bases, and the junction held 0 bases outside the gene matches. CDR3 length equals 14 residues. CDR3: CASSGTGGNQPQHF. The DNA for the CDR3 is TGTGCCAGCAGTGGGACAGGGGGCAATCAGCCCCAGCATTTT.

The table lists this clone with a count of one. This chain joins TRBV11-2 and TRBJ2-2; tentative D call: TRBD1 (5 bases). V was clipped by 1 base and J by 5 bases, with 8 bases between them. Germline-derived CDR1 and CDR2 are SGHAT and FQNNGV. CDR3 length: 14 amino acids. The CDR3 DNA reads TGTGCCAGCAGCTTAGTAACAGGAACCGGGGAGCTGTTTTTT. Its protein is CASSLVTGTGELFF.

The count of this clone is one. The genes are TRBV3-1 (or the pseudogene TRBV3-2) and TRBJ1-1; TRBD1 is a possible D gene (5 bases). Germline V gene sequence: CDR1 LGHDT, CDR2 YNNKEL (reference sequence). Trimming removed 4 bases at V and 4 bases at J, with 10 bases between. The CDR3 has 13 residues. The CDR3 nucleotides read TGTGCCAGCAGCCTCCCGGGGGGCACTGAAGCTTTCTTT. As protein: CASSLPGGTEAFF.

This clone was seen a handful of times. This chain connects TRBV7-3 to TRBJ2-2, with a tentative D call TRBD2 (6 bases). Germline V gene sequence: CDR1 SGHTA, CDR2 FQGTGA. Trimming pared 5 bases from V and 2 bases from J, leaving 15 bases between. This CDR3 is 16 amino acids long. This CDR3 reads CASSILGTSNTGELFF. The DNA of the CDR3 is TGTGCCAGCAGCATACTCGGGACTTCAAACACCGGGGAGCTGTTTTTT.

The gene calls are TRBV19 and TRBJ2-2; 9 bases map to TRBD2. Germline lookup yields CDR1 LNHDA and CDR2 SQIVND (reference sequence). This CDR3 is 16 amino acids long. V lost 6 bases, J lost 0 bases, and 5 bases stayed unmatched. CDR3 protein: CASRDSGSANTGELFF. Written as DNA, the CDR3 is TGTGCCAGTAGGGATAGCGGGAGCGCGAACACCGGGGAGCTGTTTTTT.

The V gene is TRBV6-6, the J gene TRBJ2-1; TRBD1 aligns across 10 bases. CDR3 size: 14 residues. The trim removed 7 bases at V and 7 bases at J, leaving 7 bases unmatched. Per germline, CDR1 MNHNY and CDR2 SVGAGI (reference sequence). CDR3 loop: CASTSGTGANEQFF. CDR3 coding DNA: TGTGCCAGCACCAGCGGGACAGGGGCAAATGAGCAGTTCTTC.

This clone was picked up one time. J is TRBJ2-5 and V is TRBV4-2; 12 bases are shared with TRBD2. Germline V gene sequence: CDR1 LGHNA, CDR2 YNFKEQ. The CDR3 contains 15 residues. J lost 7 bases, V lost 4 bases, and 7 bases had no gene match. The CDR3 coding sequence is TGTGCCAGCAGCCCACGACTAGCGGGGGCCGGGACCCAGTACTTC. This gives the protein CASSPRLAGAGTQYF.

This chain joins TRBV6-5 and TRBJ1-4; a possible D gene is TRBD1 (5 bases). Germline CDR1 reads MNHEY; CDR2 reads SVGAGI. The ends were cut back, 7 bases at V and 8 bases at J, with 17 bases in the middle. The CDR3 consists of 14 residues. In DNA form, the CDR3 reads TGTGCCAGCACCAGGGCGGGGTGGGGGGAAAAACTGTTTTTT. This encodes CASTRAGWGEKLFF.

The gene calls are TRBV27 and TRBJ1-2, with 10 bases lining up with TRBD1. This CDR3 is 15 amino acids long. The V gene's germline CDR1 is MNHEY and CDR2 SMNVEV (reference sequence). J was trimmed by 8 bases and V by 7 bases; bases with no gene match: 13. CDR3 residues: CASTHLQGTGVGYTF. DNA of the CDR3: TGTGCCAGCACCCACCTTCAAGGGACAGGGGTGGGCTACACCTTC.

This chain joins TRBV30 and TRBJ2-3; D perhaps matches TRBD1 (5 bases). Germline V CDR1 and CDR2: GTSNPN, SVGIG (reference sequence). The CDR3 extends over 16 amino acids. V shed 2 bases and J shed 1 base, with 16 bases lying between them. The DNA for the CDR3 is TGTGCCTGGAGTATAAGAAGGGGATTGGGCACAGATACGCAGTATTTT. The encoded protein is CAWSIRRGLGTDTQYF. The full variable domain, in which reference TRBV30 and TRBJ2-3 provide the parts outside the CDR3, is SQTIHQWPATLVQPVGSPLSLECTVEGTSNPNLYWYRQAAGRGLQLLFYSVGIGQISSEVPQNLSASRPQDRQFILSSKKLLLSDSGFYLCAWSIRRGLGTDTQYFGPGTRLTVL.

A few counts support this clone. J is TRBJ2-7 and V is TRBV14; no clear D. Trimming removed 0 bases at V and 3 bases at J, with 6 bases between. This CDR3 has 13 residues. From germline, CDR1 is SGHDN and CDR2 FVKESK. CDR3 sequence: CASSQDVLYEQYF. CDR3 bases: TGTGCCAGCAGCCAAGACGTTCTCTACGAGCAGTACTTC.

V and J are TRBV5-4 and TRBJ1-6, with D hard to call. The CDR3 consists of 16 residues. The V and J ends lost 0 bases and 7 bases respectively, with 14 bases between them. CDR1 and CDR2 (germline): SGHNT, YYREEE (reference sequence). The CDR3 nucleotides read TGTGCCAGCAGCTTGGGCCCCAACGTCGAGAATTCACCCCTCCACTTT. This codes for CASSLGPNVENSPLHF.

This sequence joins TRBV7-9 and TRBJ2-1; 8 bases match TRBD2. Germline values: CDR1 SEHNR, CDR2 FQNEAQ (reference sequence). V was pared by 4 bases and J by 12 bases, with 2 bases of the junction left unmatched. The CDR3 is 11 amino acids. For the CDR3, the DNA is TGTGCCAGCAGCTCGGGGGGGCGGCAGTTCTTC. Residues: CASSSGGRQFF. Full variable domain (outside the CDR3, taken from reference TRBV7-9 and TRBJ2-1): DTGVSQNPRHKITKRGQNVTFRCDPISEHNRLYWYRQTLGQGPEFLTYFQNEAQLEKSRLLSDRFSAERPKGSFSTLEIQRTEQGDSAMYLCASSSGGRQFFGPGTRLTVL.

The chain combines TRBV13 with TRBJ2-3, with 13 bases lining up with TRBD2. This CDR3 contains 18 residues. CDR1 and CDR2 (germline): PRHDT, FYEKMQ (reference sequence). V was clipped by 1 base and J by 4 bases; unmatched bases: 8. As DNA, the CDR3 is TGTGCCAGCAGCTTAGTAGGACTAGCGGGAGCATCCCCAGATACGCAGTATTTT. Its protein product is CASSLVGLAGASPDTQYF.

CDR3 protein: CASSLGATSGNQPQHF. CDR3 nucleotides: TGTGCCAGCAGCTTAGGGGCAACATCGGGGAATCAGCCCCAGCATTTT. This sequence joins TRBV7-9 and TRBJ1-5, with D unclear. Germline CDR1 and CDR2: SEHNR and FQNEAQ (reference sequence). The V end was cut by 1 base, the J end by 4 bases, with 14 bases between. This CDR3 is 16 amino acids long.